Ten or more counts support the clone carrying this TCR beta chain. Antigen unknown. TCRdb analysed the 5' RACE reads with MiXCR anew, one entry per CDR3 protein. The top ten clones hold around 12% of a sample with some 490,000 distinct CDR3 sequences, roughly 18% of them seen once. CDR3 size: 18 residues. CDR1 SGHVS and CDR2 FQNEAQ come from the germline V gene. J lost 5 bases, V lost 5 bases, and 14 bases had no gene match. This entry belongs to a study of T-cell memory formation after mild COVID-19. The study, taken as a whole, reports: Mostly located in CM and EM were contracting CD4+ clones, with contracting CD8+ clones located in EMRA.

The rearrangement joins TRBV7-8 to TRBJ2-7, with TRBD2 identical over 14 bases. Sequencing was performed on PBMCs or a T cell subset sorted from them (not recorded which). This clonotype was sampled from an adult woman who had mild COVID-19 (a few samples of this study predate the infection). Cell type and time point are not known. The CDR3 DNA reads TGTGCCAGCAGCCCCGGGAGGACTAGCGGGAGGAGTAAGAACGAGCAGTACTTC. Translated, it gives CASSPGRTSGRSKNEQYF.